Below are 8 T cell receptor beta chains sequenced from a single sample in a study of cytomegalovirus exposure and HLA in healthy donors. With 60 Vbeta and 13 Jbeta primers, the PCR was carried out. Measured with immunoSEQ multiplex PCR; TCRdb has only the in-frame clones, and not every one. This listing includes around 37,000 clones. Specimen: PBMCs. These receptors all stem from a human donor in good health.

The chain carries TRBV27 and TRBJ2-3, with no clear D. V lost 2 bases and J lost 0, with 9 bases in between. Germline lookup yields CDR1 MNHEY and CDR2 SMNVEV (reference sequence). CDR3 length: 15 residues. CDR3 sequence reads: CASSLGSFSTDTQYF. The CDR3 DNA sequence: TGTGCCAGCAGTTTAGGTAGCTTTAGCACAGATACGCAGTATTTT.

The chain joins TRBV4-1 to TRBJ1-2; no definite D call. CDR3 length: 12 amino acids. Trimming removed 1 base from V and 8 bases from J, with 8 bases in between. Germline loops: CDR1 MGHRA, CDR2 YSYEKL. In nucleotides, the CDR3 is TGCGCCAGCAGCCAAGGAGGGTTCGGCTACACCTTC. Encoded protein: CASSQGGFGYTF.

V is TRBV7-2 and J is TRBJ1-4; 9 bases line up with TRBD1. The germline CDR1 and CDR2 sequences are SGHTA and FQGNSA. Trimming at V came to 7 bases and at J to 0 bases, leaving 3 bases not matched to a gene. There are 15 residues in the CDR3. The CDR3 loop reads CASNGQGSTNEKLFF. The CDR3 DNA sequence: TGTGCCAGCAACGGACAGGGGTCAACTAATGAAAAACTGTTTTTT.

This chain connects TRBV5-4 to TRBJ2-5, with 10 nucleotides matching TRBD1. The CDR3 sequence is 16 residues long. V trimming: 4 bases; J trimming: 1 base; junction bases outside the gene matches: 7. Germline V CDR1 and CDR2: SGHNT, YYREEE (reference sequence). This CDR3 reads CASSGGGQGPQETQYF. The CDR3 coding sequence is TGTGCCAGCAGCGGGGGGGGACAGGGGCCCCAAGAGACCCAGTACTTC.

This chain uses TRBV19 with TRBJ1-5; 7 positions agree with TRBD1. CDR1 and CDR2 from the germline V gene are LNHDA and SQIVND (reference sequence). J gave up 0 bases and V 5 bases, and 4 bases lay outside the gene matches. The CDR3 spans 15 residues. CDR3 loop: CASSPSGGSNQPQHF. CDR3 DNA sequence: TGTGCCAGTAGTCCTTCAGGGGGTAGCAATCAGCCCCAGCATTTT.

The V gene is TRBV11-2, the J gene TRBJ2-7, with TRBD1 matching over 12 bases. The germline V gene encodes CDR1 SGHAT and CDR2 FQNNGV. This CDR3 region has 17 residues. V dropped 4 bases and J dropped 1; count of bases not matched to a gene: 8. The CDR3 DNA follows: TGTGCCAGCAGCTCCGGGACAGGGGGCCCGAAATCCTACGAGCAGTACTTC. This translates into CASSSGTGGPKSYEQYF.

The chain employs TRBV28 and TRBJ1-3; D uncertain. Trimming removed 8 bases from V and 7 bases from J, with 9 bases in between. Germline values: CDR1 MDHEN, CDR2 SYDVKM. CDR3 length equals 11 residues. The CDR3 nucleotides read TGTGCCAGCTCCCTTAGCAACACCATATATTTT. Protein sequence: CASSLSNTIYF.

This rearrangement joins TRBV6-6 to TRBJ2-2; D may be TRBD1 (6 bases). The CDR3 sequence is 15 residues long. Trimming removed 4 bases from V and 4 bases from J, with 13 bases in between. Per germline, CDR1 MNHNY and CDR2 SVGAGI (reference sequence). CDR3 in amino acids: CASSSSTGFTGELFF. For the CDR3, the DNA is TGTGCCAGCAGTTCGTCAACAGGGTTCACCGGGGAGCTGTTTTTT.